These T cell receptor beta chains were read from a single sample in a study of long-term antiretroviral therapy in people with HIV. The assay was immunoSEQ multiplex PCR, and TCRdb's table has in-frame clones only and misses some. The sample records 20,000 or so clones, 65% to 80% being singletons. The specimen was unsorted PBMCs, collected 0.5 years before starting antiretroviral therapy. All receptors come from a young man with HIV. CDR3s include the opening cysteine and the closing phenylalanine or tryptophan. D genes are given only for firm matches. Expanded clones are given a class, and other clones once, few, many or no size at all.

CDR3aa: CASRGSRDRASPAANYGYTF; CDR3nt: TGCGCCAGCAGGGGATCACGGGACAGGGCCTCTCCCGCCGCTAACTATGGCTACACCTTC; abundance: few; d_gene: TRBD1; v_gene: TRBV10-1; j_gene: TRBJ1-2
CDR3aa: CAISATLGQNTEAFF; CDR3nt: TGTGCCATCAGCGCAACCTTGGGGCAGAACACTGAAGCTTTCTTT; abundance: large; d_gene: NA; v_gene: TRBV10-3; j_gene: TRBJ1-1
CDR3aa: CASSIGSEQFF; CDR3nt: TGTGCCAGTAGTATCGGCTCTGAGCAGTTCTTC; abundance: NA; d_gene: NA; v_gene: TRBV19; j_gene: TRBJ2-1
CDR3aa: CASSPGEQPQHF; CDR3nt: TGTGCCAGCTCACCAGGGGAGCAGCCCCAGCATTTT; abundance: once; d_gene: NA; v_gene: TRBV18; j_gene: TRBJ1-5
CDR3aa: CASSPTTDTQYF; CDR3nt: TGTGCCAGCAGTCCGACGACAGATACGCAGTATTTT; abundance: NA; d_gene: NA; v_gene: TRBV28; j_gene: TRBJ2-3
CDR3aa: CASSLPGGNEQYF; CDR3nt: TGTGCCAGCAGTTTACCAGGGGGCAACGAGCAGTACTTC; abundance: NA; d_gene: TRBD1; v_gene: TRBV28; j_gene: TRBJ2-7
CDR3aa: CASSLIGQGAYYGYTF; CDR3nt: TGTGCCAGCAGCTTGATCGGACAGGGGGCTTACTATGGCTACACCTTC; abundance: NA; d_gene: TRBD1; v_gene: TRBV5-6; j_gene: TRBJ1-2
CDR3aa: CASSYSAGFYGYTF; CDR3nt: TGTGCCAGCAGTTACTCGGCGGGTTTCTATGGCTACACCTTC; abundance: NA; d_gene: NA; v_gene: TRBV6-5; j_gene: TRBJ1-2
CDR3aa: CASSWAYEQYF; CDR3nt: TGTGCCAGCAGTTGGGCCTACGAGCAGTACTTC; abundance: few; d_gene: NA; v_gene: TRBV28; j_gene: TRBJ2-7
CDR3aa: CASSLYNPEGNQPQHF; CDR3nt: TGTGCCAGCAGTTTATACAACCCAGAGGGCAATCAGCCCCAGCATTTT; abundance: NA; d_gene: NA; v_gene: TRBV27; j_gene: TRBJ1-5
CDR3aa: CASSPRTGRTQHF; CDR3nt: TGCGCCAGCAGCCCTCGGACAGGTCGGACCCAGCATTTT; abundance: few; d_gene: TRBD1; v_gene: TRBV4-3; j_gene: TRBJ1-5
CDR3aa: CASSYSPGALSDTQYF; CDR3nt: TGTGCCAGCAGTTACTCCCCCGGGGCTCTGTCAGATACGCAGTATTTT; abundance: NA; d_gene: NA; v_gene: TRBV6-6; j_gene: TRBJ2-3
CDR3aa: CASSIDRGSNQPQHF; CDR3nt: TGTGCCAGTAGTATTGACAGGGGTTCGAATCAGCCCCAGCATTTT; abundance: NA; d_gene: TRBD1; v_gene: TRBV19; j_gene: TRBJ1-5
CDR3aa: CASSNSRDREYQPQHF; CDR3nt: TGTGCCAGCAGCAACTCCCGGGACAGGGAATATCAGCCCCAGCATTTT; abundance: NA; d_gene: TRBD1; v_gene: TRBV9; j_gene: TRBJ1-5
CDR3aa: CASSEGRETSYEQYF; CDR3nt: TGTGCCAGCAGTGAAGGCAGGGAAACCTCCTACGAGCAGTACTTC; abundance: NA; d_gene: NA; v_gene: TRBV2; j_gene: TRBJ2-7
CDR3aa: CASSRITGPLNTEAFF; CDR3nt: TGTGCCAGTAGCCGAATCACAGGGCCGTTGAACACTGAAGCTTTCTTT; abundance: NA; d_gene: NA; v_gene: TRBV19; j_gene: TRBJ1-1
CDR3aa: CASSTSPAGDQETQYF; CDR3nt: TGTGCCAGCAGCACCTCGCCGGCAGGCGATCAAGAGACCCAGTACTTC; abundance: NA; d_gene: NA; v_gene: TRBV9; j_gene: TRBJ2-5
CDR3aa: CASSQDRNQEDREQYF; CDR3nt: TGCGCCAGCAGCCAAGATCGGAACCAGGAGGACCGCGAGCAGTACTTC; abundance: few; d_gene: NA; v_gene: TRBV4-3; j_gene: TRBJ2-7
CDR3aa: CASSLVGGSYEQYF; CDR3nt: TGCGCCAGCAGCTTGGTCGGGGGATCCTACGAGCAGTACTTC; abundance: NA; d_gene: NA; v_gene: TRBV5-1; j_gene: TRBJ2-7
CDR3aa: CASSLDRTGRGANEKLFF; CDR3nt: TGTGCCAGCAGCTTAGATCGGACAGGGAGGGGAGCTAATGAAAAACTGTTTTTT; abundance: NA; d_gene: TRBD1; v_gene: TRBV11-2; j_gene: TRBJ1-4
CDR3aa: CASSPAGVSGYTF; CDR3nt: TGTGCCAGTAGCCCGGCAGGGGTAAGTGGCTACACCTTC; abundance: NA; d_gene: NA; v_gene: TRBV19; j_gene: TRBJ1-2
CDR3aa: CASSDGIRSPLHF; CDR3nt: TGTGCCAGCAGTGATGGTATCCGGTCACCCCTCCACTTT; abundance: NA; d_gene: NA; v_gene: TRBV6-4; j_gene: TRBJ1-6